The clone carrying this T cell receptor (beta chain) was counted a single time. Libraries were prepared by immunoSEQ multiplex PCR; TCRdb keeps only in-frame clonotypes and omits some of them. This table has roughly 500,000 clones, approximately 90% appearing once. This entry belongs to a study of blood T cell repertoires in COVID-19. The CDR3 contains 15 residues. V gave up 5 bases and J gave up 5 bases, with 15 bases separating them. CDR1 is SGHTA and CDR2 is FQGNSA in the germline V gene. This chain uses TRBV7-2 with TRBJ2-2; D gene uncertain. The sample consisted of PBMCs or T cells enriched from blood (not recorded which). The sequence came from a woman aged 35 to 49 who had recovered from COVID-19. The DNA of the CDR3 is TGTGCCAGCAGCGCAAGACTGGGTTGGACCGGGGAGCTGTTTTTT. As protein: CASSARLGWTGELFF.